This T cell receptor beta chain was observed in a study of blood T cell repertoires in COVID-19. Study context: From T cells, B-cell-depleted T cells, or PBMCs came the material, which was cDNA or gDNA.

Recruits, aged about 18 to 90 years, lived in 25 or so US areas. Participant reports of clinical history set cohort assignment. Original methodology: Amplification of reference gene primers provided the estimated nucleated cell counts. Assay: immunoSEQ multiplex PCR; the TCRdb copy retains only in-frame clones and omits some. That table furnishes V, J and clone size, whereas the DNA furnished D and trimming. The sample yields 250,000 to 300,000 clones, about 80% seen once. CDR1 and CDR2 (germline): MNHEY, SMNVEV (reference sequence). The CDR3 has 13 residues. Trimming shortened V by 6 bases and J by 5 bases, and 11 bases separated the two germline ends.

The chain is built from TRBV27 and TRBJ1-5, with a possible D match to TRBD1 (5 bases). Input material: PBMCs or T cells enriched from blood (not recorded which). The sequence was collected from a man aged 25 to 40 with acute COVID-19. For the CDR3, the DNA is TGTGCCAGCAGCAGGGTAATCGATCAGCCCCAGCATTTT. Amino acid sequence: CASSRVIDQPQHF.